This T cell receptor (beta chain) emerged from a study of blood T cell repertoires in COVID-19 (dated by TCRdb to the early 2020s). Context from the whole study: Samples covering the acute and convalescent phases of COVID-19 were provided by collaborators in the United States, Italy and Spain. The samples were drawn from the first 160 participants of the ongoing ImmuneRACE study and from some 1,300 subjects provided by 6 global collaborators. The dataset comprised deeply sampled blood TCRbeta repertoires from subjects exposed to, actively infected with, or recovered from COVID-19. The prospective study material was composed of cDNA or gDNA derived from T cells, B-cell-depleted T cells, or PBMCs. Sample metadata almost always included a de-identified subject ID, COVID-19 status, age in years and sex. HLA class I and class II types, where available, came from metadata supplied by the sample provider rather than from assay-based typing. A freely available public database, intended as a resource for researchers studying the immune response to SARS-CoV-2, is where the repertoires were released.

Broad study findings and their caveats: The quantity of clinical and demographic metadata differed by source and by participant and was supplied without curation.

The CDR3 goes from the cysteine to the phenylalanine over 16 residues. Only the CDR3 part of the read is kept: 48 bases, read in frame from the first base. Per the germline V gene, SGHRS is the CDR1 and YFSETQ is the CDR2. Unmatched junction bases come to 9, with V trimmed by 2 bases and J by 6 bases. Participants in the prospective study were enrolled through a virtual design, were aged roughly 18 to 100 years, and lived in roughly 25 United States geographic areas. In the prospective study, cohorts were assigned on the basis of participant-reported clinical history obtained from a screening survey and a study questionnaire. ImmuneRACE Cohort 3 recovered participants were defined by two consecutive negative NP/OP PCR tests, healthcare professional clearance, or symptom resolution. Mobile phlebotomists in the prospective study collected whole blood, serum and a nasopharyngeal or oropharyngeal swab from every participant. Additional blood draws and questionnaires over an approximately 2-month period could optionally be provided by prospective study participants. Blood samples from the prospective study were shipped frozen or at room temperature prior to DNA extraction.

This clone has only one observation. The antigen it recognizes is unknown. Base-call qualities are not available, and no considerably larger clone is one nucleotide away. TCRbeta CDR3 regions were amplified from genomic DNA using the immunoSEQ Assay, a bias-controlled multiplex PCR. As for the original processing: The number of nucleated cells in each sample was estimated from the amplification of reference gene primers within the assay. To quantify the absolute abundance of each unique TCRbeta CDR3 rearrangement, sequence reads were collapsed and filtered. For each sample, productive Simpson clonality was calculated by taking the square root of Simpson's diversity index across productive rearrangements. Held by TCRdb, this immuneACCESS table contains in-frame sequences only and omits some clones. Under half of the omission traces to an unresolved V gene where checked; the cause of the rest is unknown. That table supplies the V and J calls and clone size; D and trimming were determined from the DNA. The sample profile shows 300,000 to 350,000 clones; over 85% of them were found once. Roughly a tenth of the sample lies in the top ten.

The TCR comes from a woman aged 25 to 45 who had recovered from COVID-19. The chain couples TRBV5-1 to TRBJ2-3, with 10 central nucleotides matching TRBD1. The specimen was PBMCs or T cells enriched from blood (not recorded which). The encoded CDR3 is CASSLTGTGVGDTQYF. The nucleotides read TGCGCCAGCAGCTTAACCGGGACAGGGGTGGGCGATACGCAGTATTTT.